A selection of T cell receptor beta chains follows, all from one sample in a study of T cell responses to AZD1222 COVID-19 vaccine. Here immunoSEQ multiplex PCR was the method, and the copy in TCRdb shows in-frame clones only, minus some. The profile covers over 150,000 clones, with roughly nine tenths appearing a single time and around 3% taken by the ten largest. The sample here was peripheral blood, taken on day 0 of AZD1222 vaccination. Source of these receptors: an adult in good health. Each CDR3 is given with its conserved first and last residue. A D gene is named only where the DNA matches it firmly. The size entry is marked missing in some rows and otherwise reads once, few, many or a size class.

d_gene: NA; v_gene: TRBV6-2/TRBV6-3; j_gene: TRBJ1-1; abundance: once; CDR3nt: TGTGCCAGCAGTCGTCCTGATTTGAACACTGAAGCTTTCTTT; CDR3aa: CASSRPDLNTEAFF
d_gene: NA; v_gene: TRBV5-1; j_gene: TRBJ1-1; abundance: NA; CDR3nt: TGCGCCAGCAGCGACGCGGGGAACACTGAAGCTTTCTTT; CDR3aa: CASSDAGNTEAFF
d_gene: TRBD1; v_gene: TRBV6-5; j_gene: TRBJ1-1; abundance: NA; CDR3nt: TGTGCCAGCAGTCTTCACAGGGGGAGGACTTTCTTT; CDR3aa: CASSLHRGRTFF
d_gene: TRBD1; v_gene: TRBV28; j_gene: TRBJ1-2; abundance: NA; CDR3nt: TGTGCCAGCAGCCCCACCGGGACAGGGGGCTATGGCTACACCTTC; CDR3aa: CASSPTGTGGYGYTF
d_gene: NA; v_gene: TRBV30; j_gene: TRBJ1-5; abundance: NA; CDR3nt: TGTGCCTGGAAGCCAGGGCCCAATCAGCCCCAGCATTTT; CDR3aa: CAWKPGPNQPQHF
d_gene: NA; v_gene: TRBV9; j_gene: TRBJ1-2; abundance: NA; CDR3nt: TGTGCCAGCAGCGTAGGAGGTTCACAGGGTTCTGGCTACACCTTC; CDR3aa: CASSVGGSQGSGYTF
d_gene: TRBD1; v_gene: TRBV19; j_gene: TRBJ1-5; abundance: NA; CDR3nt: TGTGCCAGTAGTATCGACAGGGGATTAGCTCAGCCCCAGCATTTT; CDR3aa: CASSIDRGLAQPQHF
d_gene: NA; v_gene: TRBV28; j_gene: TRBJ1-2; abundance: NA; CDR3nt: TGTGCCAGCAGTACCGAGGGGGGGCGATACTATGGCTACACCTTC; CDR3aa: CASSTEGGRYYGYTF
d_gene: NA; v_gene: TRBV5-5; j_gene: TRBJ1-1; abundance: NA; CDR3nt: TGTGCCAGCAGCTCGTGGGGGTTGCGGGCTTTCTTT; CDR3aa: CASSSWGLRAFF
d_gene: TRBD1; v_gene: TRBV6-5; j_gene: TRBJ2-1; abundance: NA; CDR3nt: TGTGCCAGCAGCACAGGGGCCAGCTCCTACAATGAGCAGTTCTTC; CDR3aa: CASSTGASSYNEQFF
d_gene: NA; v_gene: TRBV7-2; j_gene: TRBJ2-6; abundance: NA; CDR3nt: TGTGCCAGCAGCCCTCTCTCTGGGGCCAACGTCCTGACTTTC; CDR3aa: CASSPLSGANVLTF
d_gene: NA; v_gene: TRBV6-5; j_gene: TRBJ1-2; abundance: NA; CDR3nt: TGTGCCAGCAGTTACCCCCCTGGCCCAGACTATGGCTACACCTTC; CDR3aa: CASSYPPGPDYGYTF
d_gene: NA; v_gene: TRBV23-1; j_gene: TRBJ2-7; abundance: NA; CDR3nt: TGCGCCAGCAGTCAGGAAACCACAGGGACCATCGACGAGCAGTACTTC; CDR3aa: CASSQETTGTIDEQYF
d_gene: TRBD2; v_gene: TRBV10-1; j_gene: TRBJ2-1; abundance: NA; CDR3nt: TGCGCCAGCAGTGGGGGACTAGCGGGAAGTAATGAGCAGTTCTTC; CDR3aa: CASSGGLAGSNEQFF
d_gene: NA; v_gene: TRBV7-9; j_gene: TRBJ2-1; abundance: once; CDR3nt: TGTGCCAGCAGCCGCGGGACATTGACCTACAATGAGCAGTTCTTC; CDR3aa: CASSRGTLTYNEQFF
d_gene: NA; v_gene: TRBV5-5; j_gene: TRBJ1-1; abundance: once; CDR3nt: TGTGCCAGCAGCTTGGGGGAGGGCATGAACACTGAAGCTTTCTTT; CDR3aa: CASSLGEGMNTEAFF
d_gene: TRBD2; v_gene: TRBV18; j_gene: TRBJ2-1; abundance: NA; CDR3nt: TGTGCCAGCTCACCAGTTTCGCGGGAGGCCATCTACAATGAGCAGTTCTTC; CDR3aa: CASSPVSREAIYNEQFF
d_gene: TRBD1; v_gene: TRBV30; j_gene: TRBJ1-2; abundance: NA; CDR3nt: TGTGCCTGGAGTAGAGGGGGCACTAACTATGGCTACACCTTC; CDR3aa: CAWSRGGTNYGYTF
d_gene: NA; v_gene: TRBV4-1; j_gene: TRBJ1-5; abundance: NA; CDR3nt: TGCGCCAGCAGCCAAGCCCCCCCGGGAAGGGTTGTTTCGCAGCCCCAGCATTTT; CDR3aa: CASSQAPPGRVVSQPQHF
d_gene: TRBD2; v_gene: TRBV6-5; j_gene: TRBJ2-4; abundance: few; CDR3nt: TGTGCCAGCAGTTACAGCGGGGGGAACAAAAACATTCAGTACTTC; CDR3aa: CASSYSGGNKNIQYF
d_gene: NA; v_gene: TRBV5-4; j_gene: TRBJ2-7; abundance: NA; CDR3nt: TGTGCCAGCAGAGAGGGGGGGGCAGGGACCTACGAGCAGTACTTC; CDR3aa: CASREGGAGTYEQYF
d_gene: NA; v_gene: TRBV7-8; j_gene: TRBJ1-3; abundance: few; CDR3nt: TGTGCCAGCAGCTTAGATGGAAGCTCTGGAAACACCATATATTTT; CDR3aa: CASSLDGSSGNTIYF
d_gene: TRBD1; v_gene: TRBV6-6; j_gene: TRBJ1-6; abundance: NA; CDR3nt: TGTGCCAGCAGTCCGGACAGGGTGCTTTCACCCCTCCACTTT; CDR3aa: CASSPDRVLSPLHF
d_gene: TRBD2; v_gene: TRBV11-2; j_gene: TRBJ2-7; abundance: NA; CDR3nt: TGTGCCAGCAGCCCCGACCTAGCGGGAGTCTACGAGCAGTACTTC; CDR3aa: CASSPDLAGVYEQYF
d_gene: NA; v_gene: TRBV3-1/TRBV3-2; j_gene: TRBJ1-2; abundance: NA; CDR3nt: TGTGCCAGCAGCCAAGCCCAGACCTCCTATGGCTACACCTTC; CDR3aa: CASSQAQTSYGYTF
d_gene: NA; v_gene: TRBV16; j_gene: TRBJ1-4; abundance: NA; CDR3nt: TGTGCCAGCAGCCAACGGACAGTCAGACGAGAAAAACTGTTTTTT; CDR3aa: CASSQRTVRREKLFF
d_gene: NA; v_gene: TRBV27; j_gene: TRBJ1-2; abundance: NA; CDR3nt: TGTGCCACCGCCCGGGACATAAATGGGTATGGCTACACCTTC; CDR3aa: CATARDINGYGYTF
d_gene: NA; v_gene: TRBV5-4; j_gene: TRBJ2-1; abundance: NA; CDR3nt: TGTGCCAGCAACCGAGCGGCAAAGCGCTCCTACAATGAGCAGTTCTTC; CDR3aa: CASNRAAKRSYNEQFF
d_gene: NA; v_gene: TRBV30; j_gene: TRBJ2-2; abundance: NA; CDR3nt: TGTGCCTGGAGTGGATGGACCGAGAACACCGGGGAGCTGTTTTTT; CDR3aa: CAWSGWTENTGELFF
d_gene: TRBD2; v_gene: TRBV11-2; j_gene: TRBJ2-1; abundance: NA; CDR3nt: TGTGCCAGCAACATATGGGACGCGGGGGATGAGCAGTTCTTC; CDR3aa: CASNIWDAGDEQFF
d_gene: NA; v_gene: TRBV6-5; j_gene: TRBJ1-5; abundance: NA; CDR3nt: TGTGCCAGCAGTTACGGGAGAAGTGGACCCCAGCATTTT; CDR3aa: CASSYGRSGPQHF
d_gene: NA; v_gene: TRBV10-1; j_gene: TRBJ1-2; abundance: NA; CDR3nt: TGCGCCAGCAGTACCGACAGGCTCTCTTATGGCTACACCTTC; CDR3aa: CASSTDRLSYGYTF
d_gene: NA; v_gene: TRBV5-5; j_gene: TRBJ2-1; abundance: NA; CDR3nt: TGTGCCAGCAGCACGCGGACTCTCAATGAGCAGTTCTTC; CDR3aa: CASSTRTLNEQFF
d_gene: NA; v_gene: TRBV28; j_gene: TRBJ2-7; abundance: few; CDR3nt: TGTGCCAGCAGGTACAGGGGGAAGGTAGCGGGAGTCAAAAACGAGCAGTACTTC; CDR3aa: CASRYRGKVAGVKNEQYF
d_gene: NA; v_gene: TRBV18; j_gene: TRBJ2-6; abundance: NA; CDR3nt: TGTGCCAGCTCACCCAAGGTGAATGGGGCCAACGTCCTGACTTTC; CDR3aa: CASSPKVNGANVLTF
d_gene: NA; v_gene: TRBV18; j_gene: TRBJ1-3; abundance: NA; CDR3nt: TGTGCCACCACGGGGGCAGTACGCTCTGGAAACACCATATATTTT; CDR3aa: CATTGAVRSGNTIYF
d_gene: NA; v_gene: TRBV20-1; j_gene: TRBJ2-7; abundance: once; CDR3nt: TGCAGTGCTAGAGTGGGGTTGGAGCAGTACTTC; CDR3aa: CSARVGLEQYF
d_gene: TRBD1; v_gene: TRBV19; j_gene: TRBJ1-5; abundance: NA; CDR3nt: TGTGCCAGTAGTCCGAGGAGGCCAGGGGGCCTGCAGCCCCAGCATTTT; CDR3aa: CASSPRRPGGLQPQHF
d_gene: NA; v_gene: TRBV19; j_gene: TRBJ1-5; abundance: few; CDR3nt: TGTGCCAGTAGTATCGTGGCATCGGACCAGCCCCAGCATTTT; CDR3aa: CASSIVASDQPQHF
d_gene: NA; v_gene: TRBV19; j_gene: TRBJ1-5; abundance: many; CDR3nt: TGTGCCAGTAGTATCGGGCCAGTAAATCAGCCCCAGCATTTT; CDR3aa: CASSIGPVNQPQHF
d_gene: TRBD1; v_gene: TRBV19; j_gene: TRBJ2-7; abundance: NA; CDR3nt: TGTGCCAGTAAAATGGTACAGGGGAACTACGAGCAGTACTTC; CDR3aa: CASKMVQGNYEQYF
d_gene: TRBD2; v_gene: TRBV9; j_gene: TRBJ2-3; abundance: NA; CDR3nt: TGTGCCAGCAGCTCCACCTTAGCGGGAAGTGCAGGTACGCAGTATTTT; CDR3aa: CASSSTLAGSAGTQYF
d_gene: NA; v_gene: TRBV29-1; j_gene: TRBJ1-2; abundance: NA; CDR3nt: TGCAGCGTTTACGGCAGGGGTCCCTCTAACTATGGCTACACCTTC; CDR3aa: CSVYGRGPSNYGYTF
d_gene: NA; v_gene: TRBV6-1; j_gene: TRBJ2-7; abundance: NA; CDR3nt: TGTGCCAGCAGTGACCCAGGTTTTGTTCGGCAGTACGAGCAGTACTTC; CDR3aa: CASSDPGFVRQYEQYF
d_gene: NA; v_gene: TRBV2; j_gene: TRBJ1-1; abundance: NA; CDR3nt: TGTGCCAGCAGTGGGGCAGGGCCCTCGGGGAGCACTGAAGCTTTCTTT; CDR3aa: CASSGAGPSGSTEAFF
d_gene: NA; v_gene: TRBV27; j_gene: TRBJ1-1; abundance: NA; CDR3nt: TGTGCCAGCATTAAGGGAGAGCTAGTACTACTTGAAGCTTTCTTT; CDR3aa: CASIKGELVLLEAFF
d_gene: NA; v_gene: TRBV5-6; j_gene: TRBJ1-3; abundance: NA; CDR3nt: TGTGCCAGCAGCTATATCGGGTCCTCTGGAAACACCATATATTTT; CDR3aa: CASSYIGSSGNTIYF
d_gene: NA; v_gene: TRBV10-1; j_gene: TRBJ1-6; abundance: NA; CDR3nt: TGCGCCAGCAGTGACCCTCGGGGGGATTCACCCCTCCACTTT; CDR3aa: CASSDPRGDSPLHF
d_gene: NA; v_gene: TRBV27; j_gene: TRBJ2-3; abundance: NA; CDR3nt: TGTGCCAGCAGCAGGGAGCCTTCAGTTACGCAGTATTTT; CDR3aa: CASSREPSVTQYF